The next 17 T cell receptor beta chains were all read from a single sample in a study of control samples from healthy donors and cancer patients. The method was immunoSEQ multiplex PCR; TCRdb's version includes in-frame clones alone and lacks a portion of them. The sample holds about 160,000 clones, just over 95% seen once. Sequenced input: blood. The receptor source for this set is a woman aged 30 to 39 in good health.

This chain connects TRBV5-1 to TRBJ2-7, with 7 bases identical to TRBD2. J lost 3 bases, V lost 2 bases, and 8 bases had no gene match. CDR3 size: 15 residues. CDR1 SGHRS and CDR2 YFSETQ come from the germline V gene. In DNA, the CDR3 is TGCGCCAGCAGCTTAGAGTCTAGCGGAAACTACGAGCAGTACTTC. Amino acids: CASSLESSGNYEQYF.

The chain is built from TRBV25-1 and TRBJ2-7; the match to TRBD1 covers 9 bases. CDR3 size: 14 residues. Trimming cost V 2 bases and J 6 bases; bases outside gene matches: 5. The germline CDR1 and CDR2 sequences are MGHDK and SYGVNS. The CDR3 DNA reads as TGTGCCAGCAGTGAAGTGGGACAGGGCCGCGAGCAGTACTTC. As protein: CASSEVGQGREQYF.

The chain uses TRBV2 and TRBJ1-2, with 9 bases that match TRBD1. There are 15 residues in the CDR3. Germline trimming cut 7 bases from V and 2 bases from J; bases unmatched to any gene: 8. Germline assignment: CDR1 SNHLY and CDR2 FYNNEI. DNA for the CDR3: TGTGCCAGCACGAGTCAGGGACAGGGAAACTATGGCTACACCTTC. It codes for CASTSQGQGNYGYTF.

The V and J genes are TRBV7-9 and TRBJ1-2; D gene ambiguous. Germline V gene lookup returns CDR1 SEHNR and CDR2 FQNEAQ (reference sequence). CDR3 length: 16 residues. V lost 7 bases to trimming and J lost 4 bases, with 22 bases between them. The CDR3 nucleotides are TGTGCCAGCATTCGAGTTGGAGCAAATAAGGGCTATGGCTACACCTTC. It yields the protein CASIRVGANKGYGYTF.

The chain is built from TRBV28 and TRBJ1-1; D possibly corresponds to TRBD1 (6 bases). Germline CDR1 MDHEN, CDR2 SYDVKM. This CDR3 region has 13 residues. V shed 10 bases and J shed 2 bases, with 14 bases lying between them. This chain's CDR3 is CAIAGTTNTEAFF. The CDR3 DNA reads TGTGCCATCGCCGGGACAACCAACACTGAAGCTTTCTTT.

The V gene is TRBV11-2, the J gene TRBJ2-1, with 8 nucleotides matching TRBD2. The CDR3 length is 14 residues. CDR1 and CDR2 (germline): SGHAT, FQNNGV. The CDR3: CAAGKSGSRNEQFF. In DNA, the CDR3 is TGTGCGGCGGGGAAAAGCGGGAGTCGTAATGAGCAGTTCTTC.

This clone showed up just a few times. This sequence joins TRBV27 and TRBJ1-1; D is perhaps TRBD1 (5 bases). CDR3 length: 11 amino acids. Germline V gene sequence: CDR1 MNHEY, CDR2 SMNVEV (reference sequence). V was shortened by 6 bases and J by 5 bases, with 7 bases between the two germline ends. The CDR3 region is CASRGGTEAFF. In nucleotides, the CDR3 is TGTGCCAGCAGGGGGGGGACTGAAGCTTTCTTT.

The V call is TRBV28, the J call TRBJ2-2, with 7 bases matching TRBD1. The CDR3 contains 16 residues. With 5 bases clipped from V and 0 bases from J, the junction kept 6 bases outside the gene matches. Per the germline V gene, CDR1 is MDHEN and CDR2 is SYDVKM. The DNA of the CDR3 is TGTGCCAGCAGTCGCAGGGACAGCACGAACACCGGGGAGCTGTTTTTT. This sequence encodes CASSRRDSTNTGELFF. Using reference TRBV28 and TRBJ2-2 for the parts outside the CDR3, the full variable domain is DVKVTQSSRYLVKRTGEKVFLECVQDMDHENMFWYRQDPGLGLRLIYFSYDVKMKEKGDIPEGYSVSREKKERFSLILESASTNQTSMYLCASSRRDSTNTGELFFGEGSRLTVL.

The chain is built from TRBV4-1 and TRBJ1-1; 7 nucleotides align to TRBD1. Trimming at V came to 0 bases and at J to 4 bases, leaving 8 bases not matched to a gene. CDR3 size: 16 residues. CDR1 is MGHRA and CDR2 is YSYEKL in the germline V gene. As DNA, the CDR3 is TGCGCCAGCAGCCAAGAAGTTGAGGGGGCAGGCACTGAAGCTTTCTTT. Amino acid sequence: CASSQEVEGAGTEAFF.

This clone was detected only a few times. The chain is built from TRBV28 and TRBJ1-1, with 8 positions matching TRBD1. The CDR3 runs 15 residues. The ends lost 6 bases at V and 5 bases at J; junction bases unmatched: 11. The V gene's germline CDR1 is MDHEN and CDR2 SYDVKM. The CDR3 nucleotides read TGTGCCAGCAGAGCACAGGGGGTCGGGGGAACTGAAGCTTTCTTT. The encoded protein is CASRAQGVGGTEAFF.

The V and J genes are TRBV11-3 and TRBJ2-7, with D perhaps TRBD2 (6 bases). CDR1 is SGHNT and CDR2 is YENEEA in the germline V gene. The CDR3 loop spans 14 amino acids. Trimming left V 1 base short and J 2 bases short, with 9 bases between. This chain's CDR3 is CASSLGGGTYEQYF. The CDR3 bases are TGTGCCAGCAGCTTAGGTGGCGGGACCTACGAGCAGTACTTC.

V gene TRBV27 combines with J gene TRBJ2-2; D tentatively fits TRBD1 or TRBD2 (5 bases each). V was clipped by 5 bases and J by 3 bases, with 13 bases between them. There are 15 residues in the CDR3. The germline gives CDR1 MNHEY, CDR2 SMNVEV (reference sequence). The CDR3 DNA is TGTGCCAGCAGTATTGGGGGTTATGACACCGGGGAGCTGTTTTTT. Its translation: CASSIGGYDTGELFF.

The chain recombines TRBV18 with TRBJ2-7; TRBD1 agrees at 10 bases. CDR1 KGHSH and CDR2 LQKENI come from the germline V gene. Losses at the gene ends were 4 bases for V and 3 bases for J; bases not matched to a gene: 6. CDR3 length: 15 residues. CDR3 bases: TGTGCCAGCTCACTGTGGACAGGGGGAGTCTACGAGCAGTACTTC. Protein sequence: CASSLWTGGVYEQYF.

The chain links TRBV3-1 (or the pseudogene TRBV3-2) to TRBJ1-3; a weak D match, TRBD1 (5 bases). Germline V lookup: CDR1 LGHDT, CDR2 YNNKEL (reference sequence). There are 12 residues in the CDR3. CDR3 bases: TGTGCGAGTGGGACGTCTGGAAACACCATATATTTT. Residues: CASGTSGNTIYF.

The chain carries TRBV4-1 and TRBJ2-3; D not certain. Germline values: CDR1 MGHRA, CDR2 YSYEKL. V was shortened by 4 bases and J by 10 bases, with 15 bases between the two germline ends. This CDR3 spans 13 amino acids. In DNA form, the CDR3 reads TGCGCCAGCAGCCGGGTAGTCGTCATGTCGCAGTATTTT. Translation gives CASSRVVVMSQYF.

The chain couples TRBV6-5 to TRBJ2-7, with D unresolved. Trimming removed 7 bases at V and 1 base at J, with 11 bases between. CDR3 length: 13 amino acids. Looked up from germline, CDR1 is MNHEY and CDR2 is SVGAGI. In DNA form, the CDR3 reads TGTGCCAGCACCCCGGAGTCGTCCTACGAGCAGTACTTC. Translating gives CASTPESSYEQYF.

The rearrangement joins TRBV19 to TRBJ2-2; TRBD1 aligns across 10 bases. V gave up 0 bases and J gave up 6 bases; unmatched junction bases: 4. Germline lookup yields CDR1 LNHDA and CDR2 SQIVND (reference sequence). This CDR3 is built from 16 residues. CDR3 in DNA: TGTGCCAGTAGTATAGATCCCGGGACAGGGGCCGGGGAGCTGTTTTTT. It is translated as CASSIDPGTGAGELFF.